Listed below are T cell receptor beta chains from one sample, sequenced in a study of T cell repertoires in cytomegalovirus infection. MiXCR was run by TCRdb on the reads, yielding one entry per CDR3 protein. The sample lists roughly 500,000 distinct CDR3 sequences; 11% were seen once. The sequencing input was PBMCs. The receptors were gathered from a human donor in good health (CMV status not recorded). Some clones in this sample may be carry-over from other donors' samples. Both conserved end residues are part of each CDR3. Fields, in order: V gene, D gene, J gene, clone size, CDR3 protein, CDR3 DNA. The D gene is left open where the match is weak. A clone size is listed for some rows: how often the clone was seen (once, few, many), or a class if it is expanded.

>TRBV19|NA|TRBJ2-5|NA
CASGSSRGETQYF
TGTGCCAGCGGTTCATCCCGTGGTGAGACCCAGTACTTC
>TRBV5-1|NA|TRBJ2-1|many
CASSLGGAYNEQFF
TGCGCCAGCAGCTTGGGCGGGGCTTACAATGAGCAGTTCTTC
>TRBV28|NA|TRBJ1-5|many
CASTFPGPGGNQPQHF
TGTGCCAGCACATTCCCGGGCCCGGGAGGGAATCAGCCCCAGCATTTT
>TRBV19|TRBD1|TRBJ1-6|many
CASSFDRGIVSPLHF
TGTGCCAGTAGTTTCGACAGGGGCATAGTCTCACCCCTCCACTTT
>TRBV9|NA|TRBJ1-1|few
CASSAGWDEGSNTEAFF
TGTGCCAGCAGCGCCGGATGGGATGAGGGCTCGAACACTGAAGCTTTCTTT
>TRBV2|TRBD1|TRBJ1-5|many
CASSGDRINQPQHF
TGTGCCAGCAGCGGGGACAGGATTAATCAGCCCCAGCATTTT
>TRBV28|NA|TRBJ1-4|many
CASSRPAGATNEKLFF
TGTGCCAGCAGTCGACCTGCAGGGGCAACTAATGAAAAACTGTTTTTT
>TRBV5-4|TRBD2|TRBJ2-2|NA
CASSLDSGRAGELFF
TGTGCCAGCAGCTTGGATAGCGGGAGAGCCGGGGAGCTGTTTTTT
>TRBV6-5|TRBD2|TRBJ2-7|few
CASSWTSGSSYEQYF
TGTGCCAGCAGTTGGACTAGCGGATCCTCCTACGAGCAGTACTTC
>TRBV24-1|NA|TRBJ2-1|NA
CATSSSSDGYEQFF
TGTGCCACCAGCAGCTCTAGCGACGGGTATGAGCAGTTCTTC
>TRBV3-1|NA|TRBJ2-7|NA
CASSHPRGGSYEQYF
TGTGCCAGCAGCCACCCTAGGGGGGGTAGTTACGAGCAGTACTTC
>TRBV5-6|NA|TRBJ1-2|many
CASRGPDGRSTLNYGYTF
TGTGCCAGCCGAGGCCCCGATGGAAGATCCACACTTAACTATGGCTACACCTTC
>TRBV5-1|NA|TRBJ1-2|NA
CASSLAGPGVNGYTF
TGCGCCAGCAGCTTGGCCGGCCCAGGGGTGAATGGCTACACCTTC
>TRBV20-1|TRBD1|TRBJ2-7|few
CSAREQGIEGTYEQYF
TGCAGTGCTAGAGAACAGGGGATCGAGGGGACCTACGAGCAGTACTTC
>TRBV7-8|NA|TRBJ1-1|many
CASSLDTAEAFF
TGTGCCAGCAGCTTAGACACAGCTGAAGCTTTCTTT
>TRBV13|TRBD1|TRBJ1-6|many
CASSRYRGPNSPLHF
TGTGCCAGCAGCCGATACAGGGGCCCCAATTCACCCCTCCACTTT
>TRBV7-9|NA|TRBJ1-5|few
CASSWGSSNQPQHF
TGTGCCAGCAGCTGGGGGAGTAGCAATCAGCCCCAGCATTTT
>TRBV20-1|NA|TRBJ2-3|many
CSARDPGVRTDTQYF
TGCAGTGCTAGAGATCCCGGGGTCCGCACAGATACGCAGTATTTT
>TRBV5-1|NA|TRBJ1-2|NA
CASSLERVDYGYTF
TGCGCCAGCAGCTTGGAAAGGGTCGACTATGGCTACACCTTC
>TRBV28|NA|TRBJ1-6|NA
CASTPPAVMRNSPLHF
TGTGCCAGCACCCCCCCCGCGGTGATGAGAAATTCACCCCTCCACTTT
>TRBV3-1|NA|TRBJ2-5|many
CASSQDRGGIQETQYF
TGTGCCAGCAGCCAAGATCGCGGAGGGATTCAAGAGACCCAGTACTTC